These T cell receptor beta chains were read from a single sample in a study of T cells after yellow fever vaccination. Each CDR3 protein is one row after TCRdb ran MiXCR on the 5' RACE reads. The sample yields hundreds of thousands of distinct CDR3 sequences, around 12% seen once. This sample comprised CD4+ T cells sorted from PBMCs, obtained 15 days after the yellow fever booster vaccination. The receptors shown here come from a young man who received the YFV17D yellow fever vaccine. The CDR3 runs from the conserved cysteine through the conserved F or W. D genes are given only for firm matches. Rows may omit the clone size; those that give it use once, few, many or a size class.

j_call	clone_size	cdr3_length	d_call	v_call	cdr3_aa	cdr3_nt
TRBJ2-1	few	15	NA	TRBV7-2	CASSLAVIGVGEQFF	TGTGCCAGCAGCTTAGCAGTGATAGGCGTCGGTGAGCAGTTCTTC
TRBJ2-1	many	15	TRBD1	TRBV5-1	CASSLAGTGGDEQFF	TGCGCCAGCAGCTTGGCCGGGACAGGGGGAGATGAGCAGTTCTTC
TRBJ2-3	few	16	NA	TRBV10-3	CAISAGSGSSTDTQYF	TGTGCCATCAGTGCAGGTAGCGGATCTAGCACAGATACGCAGTATTTT
TRBJ2-2	few	18	TRBD2	TRBV23-1	CASRRGSGGVANTGELFF	TGCGCCAGCCGACGCGGAAGCGGGGGGGTCGCGAACACCGGGGAGCTGTTTTTT
TRBJ2-5	NA	14	NA	TRBV5-1	CASSLGTAAETQYF	TGCGCCAGCAGCTTGGGGACAGCGGCGGAGACCCAGTACTTC
TRBJ2-2	NA	16	TRBD2	TRBV11-2	CASRPGTSGGAGELFF	TGTGCCAGCAGACCCGGGACTAGCGGGGGGGCCGGGGAGCTGTTTTTT
TRBJ2-3	NA	16	NA	TRBV5-1	CASSLLSGGGVDTQYF	TGCGCCAGCAGCTTGTTATCCGGGGGCGGGGTAGATACGCAGTATTTT
TRBJ2-3	few	14	TRBD2	TRBV4-3	CASAAGGTTDTQYF	TGCGCCTCGGCGGCGGGGGGGACCACAGATACGCAGTATTTT
TRBJ1-2	few	15	TRBD1	TRBV6-5	CASSFRDRGNYGYTF	TGTGCCAGCAGTTTCCGGGACAGAGGAAACTATGGCTACACCTTC
TRBJ2-1	few	12	NA	TRBV15	CATSTTANEQFF	TGTGCCACCAGCACCACGGCTAATGAGCAGTTCTTC
TRBJ2-3	NA	13	NA	TRBV6-2/TRBV6-3	CASSPGETDTQYF	TGTGCCAGCAGTCCGGGGGAGACAGATACGCAGTATTTT
TRBJ1-5	NA	13	NA	TRBV4-3	CASSQELVEPQHF	TGCGCCAGCAGCCAAGAACTGGTCGAGCCCCAGCATTTT
TRBJ2-3	NA	14	NA	TRBV6-1	CASSHERLADTQYF	TGTGCCAGCAGTCACGAGCGACTTGCAGATACGCAGTATTTT
TRBJ2-1	NA	15	NA	TRBV20-1	CSARGRGRGKDEQFF	TGCAGTGCTAGAGGTCGAGGTCGGGGGAAGGATGAGCAGTTCTTC
TRBJ2-2	few	15	NA	TRBV5-1	CASSLRVPNTGELFF	TGCGCCAGCAGCTTGCGGGTCCCGAACACCGGGGAGCTGTTTTTT
TRBJ1-2	few	15	NA	TRBV4-3	CASSQEPSGAYGYTF	TGCGCCAGCAGCCAAGAACCATCCGGGGCGTATGGCTACACCTTC
TRBJ2-1	many	12	NA	TRBV7-9	CASSPDNNEQFF	TGTGCCAGCAGCCCTGACAACAATGAGCAGTTCTTC
TRBJ1-2	NA	15	NA	TRBV6-6	CASRVTGASNYGYTF	TGTGCCAGCAGGGTTACAGGAGCTTCTAACTATGGCTACACCTTC
TRBJ2-7	NA	15	NA	TRBV7-9	CASSQRRDRSYEQYF	TGTGCCAGCAGCCAACGGCGGGACCGGTCATACGAGCAGTACTTC
TRBJ2-2	NA	11	NA	TRBV6-5	CASTSGRMLFF	TGTGCCAGCACCTCGGGCAGAATGCTGTTTTTT
TRBJ2-5	many	16	TRBD1	TRBV4-3	CASSPGTATYQETQYF	TGCGCCAGCAGCCCCGGGACAGCCACGTACCAAGAGACCCAGTACTTC
TRBJ1-2	few	16	NA	TRBV4-1	CASSQDKGLSNYGYTF	TGCGCCAGCAGCCAAGACAAAGGACTCTCGAACTATGGCTACACCTTC
TRBJ1-4	many	16	NA	TRBV4-1	CASSRWKVSSAEKLFF	TGCGCCAGCAGCCGATGGAAAGTTTCATCCGCGGAAAAACTGTTTTTT
TRBJ2-3	NA	14	TRBD1	TRBV20-1	CSARRDRGTDTQYF	TGCAGTGCTAGACGGGACAGGGGAACAGATACGCAGTATTTT
TRBJ1-2	NA	12	NA	TRBV7-2	CASSPEAGGYTF	TGTGCCAGCAGCCCCGAGGCGGGTGGCTACACCTTC
TRBJ1-3	NA	17	NA	TRBV7-8	CASSFRGTTLSGNTIYF	TGTGCCAGCAGCTTCCGAGGGACGACTCTCTCTGGAAACACCATATATTTT
TRBJ2-5	few	14	TRBD1	TRBV6-5	CASSYRRGPETQYF	TGTGCCAGCAGTTACCGCAGGGGGCCCGAGACCCAGTACTTC